This TCR beta chain came from a study of blood T cell repertoires in COVID-19. Germline CDR1 and CDR2: MNHEY and SVGAGI. This CDR3 comprises 15 residues. Trimming stripped 0 bases from V and 0 bases from J, with 8 bases between. Only in-frame clones appear in the TCRdb table, and some are missing; sequencing was by immunoSEQ multiplex PCR. Among 180,000 or so clones listed, around 89% were seen once. This sequence originates from a woman aged 18-29 years who had recovered from COVID-19. The specimen was PBMCs or T cells enriched from blood (not recorded which). The V call is TRBV6-5, the J call TRBJ2-5; D not resolved. CDR3 coding DNA: TGTGCCAGCAGTTACTCACGGGTATACCAAGAGACCCAGTACTTC. Translated, it gives CASSYSRVYQETQYF.